A selection of T cell receptor beta chains follows, all from one sample in a study of T cells in Graves' hyperthyroidism and ophthalmopathy. Each CDR3 protein is one row after TCRdb ran MiXCR on the multiplex PCR reads. In the table there are around 690,000 distinct CDR3 sequences, around 20% of which are singletons. Sequencing was carried out using blood. The receptors stem from a man aged 30 to 45 with Graves' ophthalmopathy. Both conserved end residues are part of each CDR3. A D gene is named only where the DNA matches it firmly. For some rows the clone size is stated as once, few or many, or as a class when expanded; others skip it.

>TRBV12-3/TRBV12-4|13|many|TRBD1|TRBJ1-2
TGTGCCAGCACCAGGACAGGGGGAGATGGCTACACCTTC
CASTRTGGDGYTF
>TRBV5-1|14|many|.|TRBJ2-7
TGCGCCAGCAGCCCCGGAGTAGGGCCCAACGAGCAGTACTTC
CASSPGVGPNEQYF
>TRBV28|16|.|TRBD2|TRBJ2-2
TGTGCCACCTCTCAGGCGGCTAGCGGGAGTGTCGGGGAGCTGTTTTTT
CATSQAASGSVGELFF
>TRBV6-1|14|many|TRBD1|TRBJ2-5
TGTGCCAGCAGACCCGGGACAGTAAAAGAGACCCAGTACTTC
CASRPGTVKETQYF
>TRBV18|18|.|TRBD2|TRBJ2-5
TGTGCCAGCTCACTCTCCTCGGGCTCGAGCGGGAGACGGGAGACCCAGTACTTC
CASSLSSGSSGRRETQYF
>TRBV6-2/TRBV6-3|16|once|TRBD1|TRBJ1-2
TGTGCCAGCAGTTACTCGAAAGGGACAGCAAACTATGGCTACACCTTC
CASSYSKGTANYGYTF
>TRBV7-8|14|many|TRBD1|TRBJ1-1
TGTGCCAGCACCCGGGACAGGGGGTCCACTGAAGCTTTCTTT
CASTRDRGSTEAFF
>TRBV6-2/TRBV6-3|14|few|TRBD1|TRBJ2-1
TGTGCCAGCAGTTACGGGACAGGAGTCAATGAGCAGTTCTTC
CASSYGTGVNEQFF
>TRBV30|14|many|.|TRBJ1-5
TGTGCCTGGAGTGTAGAACAGGGACGTCAGCCCCAGCATTTT
CAWSVEQGRQPQHF
>TRBV12-3/TRBV12-4|14|many|TRBD1|TRBJ1-6
TGTGCCAGCAGTTCCCAACAGGGGGCATCACCCCTCCACTTT
CASSSQQGASPLHF
>TRBV7-3|12|few|TRBD1|TRBJ2-1
TGTGCCAGCAGCTCGACAGGGATCGAGCAGTTCTTC
CASSSTGIEQFF
>TRBV3-1|15|few|.|TRBJ2-3
TGTGCCAGCAGCCAAGAGGAATACCGCACAGATACGCAGTATTTT
CASSQEEYRTDTQYF
>TRBV13|14|few|TRBD2|TRBJ2-7
TGTGCCAGCAGCCTGCGGGAGGTAACCTACGAGCAGTACTTC
CASSLREVTYEQYF
>TRBV4-2|13|.|.|TRBJ2-7
TGTGCCAGCAGCCAAGATCGGGAGAATGAGCAGTACTTC
CASSQDRENEQYF
>TRBV3-1|14|few|TRBD1|TRBJ1-2
TGTGCCAGCAGCCAAGACAGGGGGCGGGTTGGCTACACCTTC
CASSQDRGRVGYTF
>TRBV5-1|14|few|.|TRBJ2-2
TGCGCCAGCAGCTTGCAACTTACCACCGGGGAGCTGTTTTTT
CASSLQLTTGELFF
>TRBV10-3|13|.|.|TRBJ1-2
TGTGCCATCAGTGAGACAGCTAACTATGGCTACACCTTC
CAISETANYGYTF
>TRBV29-1|13|few|TRBD1|TRBJ2-7
TGCAGCGTCGCGGGACAGGGGCCCTACGAGCAGTACTTC
CSVAGQGPYEQYF
>TRBV7-2|12|few|.|TRBJ1-5
TGTGCCAGCAGCGCAGGGGATCAGCCCCAGCATTTT
CASSAGDQPQHF
>TRBV12-3/TRBV12-4|15|.|TRBD2|TRBJ2-7
TGTGCCAGCAGGATCCTAGCGGGAGGGCGCAACGAGCAGTACTTC
CASRILAGGRNEQYF
>TRBV5-1|13|few|.|TRBJ2-1
TGCGCCAGCAGCTTGGAAGTGCAAGGTGGGCAGTTCTTC
CASSLEVQGGQFF
>TRBV28|16|few|TRBD2|TRBJ2-7
TGTGCCAGCAGTGTCTCCGGGAGGGCCCCTCCCTACGAGCAGTACTTC
CASSVSGRAPPYEQYF
>TRBV6-2/TRBV6-3|15|.|TRBD2|TRBJ2-1
TGTGCCAGCAGTGTAGCGGGAGGGTACTACAATGAGCAGTTCTTC
CASSVAGGYYNEQFF
>TRBV7-3|14|.|.|TRBJ2-3
TGTGCCAGCAGCTGGGCCGGGAGCGGGGATACGCAGTATTTT
CASSWAGSGDTQYF
>TRBV11-1|15|.|TRBD1|TRBJ2-7
TGTGCCAGCAGCCAGAACAGGGGGAGTACCTACGAGCAGTACTTC
CASSQNRGSTYEQYF
>TRBV4-3|13|.|.|TRBJ2-2
TGCGCCAGCAGCCTCGACAGCACCGGGGAGCTGTTTTTT
CASSLDSTGELFF
>TRBV27|16|once|TRBD1|TRBJ2-7
TGTGCCAGCAGTTTATCGGGGGACAGTTCATTCTACGAGCAGTACTTC
CASSLSGDSSFYEQYF
>TRBV20-1|12|few|TRBD1|TRBJ2-7
TGCAGTGCTCAACGACAGGGGAGAGAGCAGTACTTC
CSAQRQGREQYF
>TRBV6-6|16|many|.|TRBJ2-3
TGTGCCAGCAGTTACTCGAGAAGGACGGCCACAGATACGCAGTATTTT
CASSYSRRTATDTQYF
>TRBV9|14|.|.|TRBJ1-4
TGTGCCAGCAGCGGGGGGGGCGGGAATGAAAAACTGTTTTTT
CASSGGGGNEKLFF
>TRBV6-1|13|few|.|TRBJ1-4
TGTGCCAGCAGTGATCGGTTGGATGAAAAACTGTTTTTT
CASSDRLDEKLFF
>TRBV16|13|many|.|TRBJ2-7
TGTGCCAGCAGCCAATCCGGTGGGGGCGAGCAGTACTTC
CASSQSGGGEQYF
>TRBV25-1|15|.|TRBD2|TRBJ2-3
TGTGCCAGCAGTGAAGGGCCGGGACTAGCTGATACGCAGTATTTT
CASSEGPGLADTQYF
>TRBV28|14|few|.|TRBJ2-5
TGTGCCAGCAGTTCGTGGACTACTCAAGAGACCCAGTACTTC
CASSSWTTQETQYF
>TRBV6-1|11|few|.|TRBJ1-1
TGTGCCAGCAGTGAGAGAGGGAAGGCTTTCTTT
CASSERGKAFF
>TRBV4-3|18|.|TRBD2|TRBJ2-1
TGCGCCAGCAGCCAAGATAGGGCACTAGCGGGGATCTACAATGAGCAGTTCTTC
CASSQDRALAGIYNEQFF
>TRBV9|12|.|.|TRBJ2-1
TGTGCCAGCAGCGTAGAACCGGGTGAGCAGTTCTTC
CASSVEPGEQFF
>TRBV7-2|15|.|TRBD1|TRBJ2-2
TGTGCCAGCAGCCCTCGACAGGGGGGCGTCGGGGAGCTGTTTTTT
CASSPRQGGVGELFF